This TCR beta chain was sequenced during a study of Ad26.COV2.S vaccination and SARS-CoV-2 variants. The treatment here: some 20 received Ad26.COV2.S at low or high dose, single or two shots; 5 received placebo; per-sample allocation not given. Sampling occurred on day 63 after the first vaccine or placebo injection. CDR3 length equals 14 residues. The germline CDR1 and CDR2 sequences are MGHRA and YSYEKL. The V end was cut by 7 bases, the J end by 1 base, with 11 bases between. Profiled with immunoSEQ multiplex PCR; TCRdb holds only in-frame clones, not every one. This sample carries about 420,000 clones, around 89% of them seen once, and the ten largest clones take about 3.6%.

The receptor comes from a person between 18 and 60 years old who received the Ad26.COV2.S COVID-19 vaccine or a placebo. The sequences come from peripheral blood, collected in a trial of Ad26.COV2.S vaccine versus placebo. The V and J genes are TRBV4-1 and TRBJ1-3; weak D call: TRBD1 (5 bases). The CDR3 DNA reads TGCGCCAGCAATTTCGACAGTTCTGGAAACACCATATATTTT. Its translation: CASNFDSSGNTIYF.